What follows are 10 T cell receptor beta chains derived from one specimen sequenced in a study of T cell responses to AZD1222 COVID-19 vaccine. Data came from immunoSEQ multiplex PCR; TCRdb stores just in-frame clones and leaves some out. Among more than 95,000 clones listed, about 89% were seen once. The source material was peripheral blood, sampled on day 0 of AZD1222 vaccination. These TCRs come from an adult in good health.

The J gene is TRBJ2-7, the V gene TRBV30; the D gene is possibly TRBD1 (6 bases). Germline CDR1 is GTSNPN and CDR2 is SVGIG (reference sequence). This CDR3 is built from 15 residues. The V and J ends lost 5 bases and 0 bases respectively, with 17 bases between them. CDR3 coding DNA: TGTGCCTGGGCCCCCGGGACAATAAGCTCCTACGAGCAGTACTTC. It yields the protein CAWAPGTISSYEQYF.

J is TRBJ2-7 and V is TRBV27; TRBD1 matches 7 bases. Germline V CDR1 and CDR2: MNHEY, SMNVEV (reference sequence). The ends lost 5 bases at V and 3 bases at J; junction bases unmatched: 7. The CDR3 runs to 14 residues. The CDR3 DNA reads TGTGCCAGCAGTACACACAGGGGAAACTACGAGCAGTACTTC. The encoded protein is CASSTHRGNYEQYF.

About this clone itself: The conserved phenylalanine or tryptophan is not found at the CDR3 terminus, so this likely reflects a read error. V gene TRBV3-1 (or the pseudogene TRBV3-2) combines with J gene TRBJ1-6; D is perhaps TRBD1 (5 bases). Germline CDR1 reads LGHDT; CDR2 reads YNNKEL (reference sequence). The CDR3 runs to 15 residues. Trimming left V 3 bases short and J 9 bases short, with 15 bases between. CDR3 sequence: CASSQFGGGGSPLHL. CDR3 bases: TGTGCCAGCAGCCAGTTTGGGGGAGGCGGTTCACCCCTCCACCTT.

This chain joins TRBV6-5 and TRBJ2-7, with no clear D. Trimming pared 2 bases from V and 2 bases from J, leaving 7 bases between. From germline, CDR1 is MNHEY and CDR2 SVGAGI. The CDR3 runs 13 residues. CDR3 DNA: TGTGCCAGCAGTTACAGTACAACCTACGAGCAGTACTTC. This codes for CASSYSTTYEQYF.

The chain employs TRBV12-3 or TRBV12-4 and TRBJ2-7; the match to TRBD1 covers 7 bases. The CDR3 has 13 residues. V lost 7 bases and J lost 6; bases outside the gene matches: 9. In nucleotides, the CDR3 is TGTGCCAGCAAGGAGACAGGGATAGTCGAGCAGTACTTC. This sequence encodes CASKETGIVEQYF.

This chain connects TRBV21-1 to TRBJ2-7; the table's D call, TRBD1, was not checked against the DNA. TRBV21-1 is deemed a pseudogene. The length of the CDR3 is 15 residues. The CDR3 coding sequence is TGTGCCAGCAGCAAAGTGGACAGGGGAAGGCACGAGCAGTACTTC. Translating it yields CASSKVDRGRHEQYF.

The chain couples TRBV30 to TRBJ1-6; a weak D match, TRBD1 (5 bases). Per the germline V gene, CDR1 is GTSNPN and CDR2 is SVGIG (reference sequence). V lost 0 bases and J 6 bases, leaving 12 bases between the germline ends. This CDR3 spans 15 amino acids. This chain's CDR3 is CAWSVSRGGNSPLHF. In DNA form, the CDR3 reads TGTGCCTGGAGTGTATCCCGGGGGGGTAATTCACCCCTCCACTTT.

This sequence joins TRBV27 and TRBJ2-1, with TRBD1 identical over 9 bases. Germline assignment: CDR1 MNHEY and CDR2 SMNVEV (reference sequence). This CDR3 contains 14 residues. After removal of 6 bases from V and 8 bases from J, the junction contained 8 bases not matched to a gene. For the CDR3, the DNA is TGTGCCAGCAGAACGGGACAGGGACTCGATGAGCAGTTCTTC. Translating gives CASRTGQGLDEQFF.

This chain links TRBV15 with TRBJ2-1, with D perhaps matching TRBD2 (5 bases). The CDR3 totals 13 residues. The V end lost 11 bases, the J end lost 8 bases, and 19 bases lay between the germline ends. Germline lookup yields CDR1 LNHNV and CDR2 YYDKDF (reference sequence). The CDR3 DNA sequence: TGTGCCGCTGCCTATTGGGAGAGGGATGAGCAGTTCTTC. Amino acids: CAAAYWERDEQFF.

This chain connects TRBV24-1 to TRBJ2-3; D may be TRBD1 or TRBD2 (6 bases each). Germline V gives CDR1 KGHDR, CDR2 SFDVKD. CDR3 length: 18 residues. Trimming shortened V by 4 bases and J by 6 bases, and 25 bases separated the two germline ends. The DNA for the CDR3 is TGTGCCACCAGTGACCCTTGGTATAGTGGGGGGCCCCTGGATACGCAGTATTTT. This sequence encodes CATSDPWYSGGPLDTQYF.